This T cell receptor (beta chain) was identified in a study of blood T cell repertoires in COVID-19. Study as a whole: Spain, Italy and the United States supplied samples that represented acute and convalescent COVID-19. Sources were T cells, B-cell-depleted T cells, or PBMCs; the material itself was cDNA or gDNA.

In the authors' workflow: Amplified reference gene primers provided the basis for estimating nucleated cell counts. Assay: immunoSEQ multiplex PCR; the TCRdb copy retains only in-frame clones and omits some. The D gene and trimming were derived from the DNA, and the V and J assignments and clone size from that table. The data show some 220,000 clones, 83% seen once. The CDR3 is 13 amino acids. The V end was cut by 3 bases, the J end by 7 bases, with 7 bases between. Sequencing was done on a sample of peripheral blood. This chain links TRBV12-3 or TRBV12-4 with TRBJ1-6; D remains ambiguous. The source of this sequence is a human donor in a cohort sampled during active COVID-19. CDR3 DNA sequence: TGTGCCAGCAGTTTTGCGGAAAATTCACCCCTCCACTTT. Protein sequence: CASSFAENSPLHF.